The clone carrying this T cell receptor (beta chain) was seen repeatedly, ten times or more. Specified treatment: PENTA 11 planned treatment interruption arm or continuous ART arm. At least 5 million viable PBMCs were required per cryopreserved sample. This specimen belongs to a study of HIV-infected children after antiretroviral therapy interruption. Across the study: Most participating children were previously exposed to EBV and CMV. Samples from the continuous-treatment group were taken at weeks 0, 48 and 150.

A 3' RACE protocol on RNA, with unique molecular identifiers, produced the TCR library. TCRdb itself ran the 3' RACE reads through MiXCR, one entry per CDR3 protein. The sample holds 30,000 to 40,000 distinct CDR3 sequences; approximately 6.1% are singletons and the top ten take more than 0.75%. The TCR sequence derives from a pool of human donors with HIV. Specimen: CD45RA+ CD4+ T cells from PBMCs, pooled from several time points, collected from a donor given antiretroviral therapy, either interrupted or continuous. The sample's subset: naive CD4+ CD45RA+ CD45RO- T cells.

The CDR3 bases are TGTGCCAGCAGTCCGGGGGGCCCGCGCAATCAGCCCCAGCATTTT. This gives the protein CASSPGGPRNQPQHF. The chain joins TRBV28 to TRBJ1-5; possibly TRBD1 for D (6 bases). The CDR3 has 15 amino acids. Germline values: CDR1 MDHEN, CDR2 SYDVKM. V lost 5 bases and J lost 2, with 13 bases in between.